The source of this T cell receptor (beta chain) is a study of shared clonotypes between healthy human individuals. CDR3 size: 16 residues. V shed 2 bases and J shed 2 bases, with 14 bases lying between them. Germline CDR1 SGHNT, CDR2 YYREEE (reference sequence). Clones were read by immunoSEQ multiplex PCR, and TCRdb kept only the in-frame ones, dropping some. The sample has about 2 million clones, just under 95% seen once. Terminally differentiated effector memory CD45RA+ cells were left out of the naive CD8 fraction, which was CD45RO-negative and positively selected for CCR7. There were no recent acute infections or vaccinations among the donors, who were healthy HIV-negative adults.

This chain connects TRBV5-4 to TRBJ1-3; D possibly corresponds to TRBD1 (5 bases). Sequences were obtained from naive CD8+ T cells sorted from blood. The origin of this receptor is a man aged 18 to 30 in good health. In DNA form, the CDR3 reads TGTGCCAGCAGCTTCGAGTCAGAAGGGGCTGGAAACACCATATATTTT. Residues: CASSFESEGAGNTIYF. The full variable domain, in which reference TRBV5-4 and TRBJ1-3 provide the parts outside the CDR3, is ETGVTQSPTHLIKTRGQQVTLRCSSQSGHNTVSWYQQALGQGPQFIFQYYREEENGRGNFPPRFSGLQFPNYSSELNVNALELDDSALYLCASSFESEGAGNTIYFGEGSWLTVV.